This T cell receptor (beta chain) was obtained from a study of CD8 T cells in Susac syndrome. The CDR3 has 18 amino acids. Germline V gives CDR1 MNHNS, CDR2 SASEGT. The V and J ends lost 2 bases and 0 bases respectively, with 14 bases between them. Random hexamers served to reverse transcribe roughly 0.5 to 1 ug RNA. Amplification of the TCR beta CDR3 was carried out by immunoSEQ multiplex PCR, which spanned a total of 54 Vbeta and 13 Jbeta segments. TCRdb recomputed calls from the immunoSEQ multiplex PCR reads with MiXCR, one row per CDR3 protein. The data hold approximately 150,000 distinct CDR3 sequences, with roughly 95% observed a single time.

The TCR originated in a human donor with multiple sclerosis. The source material was CD4+ T cells from PBMCs. The chain recombines TRBV6-1 with TRBJ2-6; D is undetermined. In DNA, the CDR3 is TGTGCCAGCAGTGAAACCTCCCTACAGAGCTCTGGGGCCAACGTCCTGACTTTC. It specifies CASSETSLQSSGANVLTF.